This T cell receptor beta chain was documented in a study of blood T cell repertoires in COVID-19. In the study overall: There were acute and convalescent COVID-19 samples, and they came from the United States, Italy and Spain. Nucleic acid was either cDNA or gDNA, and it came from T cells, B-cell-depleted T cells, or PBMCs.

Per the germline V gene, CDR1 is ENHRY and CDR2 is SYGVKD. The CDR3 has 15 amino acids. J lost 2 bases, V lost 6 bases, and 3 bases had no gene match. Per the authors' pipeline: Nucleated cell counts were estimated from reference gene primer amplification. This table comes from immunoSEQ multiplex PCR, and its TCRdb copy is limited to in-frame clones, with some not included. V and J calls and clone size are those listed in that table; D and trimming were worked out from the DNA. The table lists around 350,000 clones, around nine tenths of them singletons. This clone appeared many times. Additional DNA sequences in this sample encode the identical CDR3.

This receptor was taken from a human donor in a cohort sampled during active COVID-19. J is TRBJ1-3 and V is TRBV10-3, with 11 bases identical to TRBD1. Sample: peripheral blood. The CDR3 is CAIRPGQGAGNTIYF. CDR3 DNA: TGTGCCATCAGACCGGGACAGGGGGCTGGAAACACCATATATTTT.